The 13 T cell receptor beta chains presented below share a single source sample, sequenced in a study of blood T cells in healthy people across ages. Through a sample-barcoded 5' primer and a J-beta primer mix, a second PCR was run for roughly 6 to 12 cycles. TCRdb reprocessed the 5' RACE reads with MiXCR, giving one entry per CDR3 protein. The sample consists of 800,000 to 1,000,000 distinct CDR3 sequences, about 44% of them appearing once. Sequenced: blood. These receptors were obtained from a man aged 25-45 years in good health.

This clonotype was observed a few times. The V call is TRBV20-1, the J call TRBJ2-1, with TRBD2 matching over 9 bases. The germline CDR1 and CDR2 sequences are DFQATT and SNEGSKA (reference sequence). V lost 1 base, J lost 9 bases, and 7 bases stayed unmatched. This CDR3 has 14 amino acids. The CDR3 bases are TGCAGTGCTAGAGTTTCGACTAGCGGTAGTGAGCAGTTCTTC. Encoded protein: CSARVSTSGSEQFF.

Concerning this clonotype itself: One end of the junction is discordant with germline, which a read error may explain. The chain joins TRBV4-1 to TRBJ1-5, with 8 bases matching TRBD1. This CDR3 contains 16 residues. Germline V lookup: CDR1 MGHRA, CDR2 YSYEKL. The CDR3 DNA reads TGCGCCAGCAGCCAGGGGACAGGAATTAGCAAGCAGCCCCAGCATTTT. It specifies CASSQGTGISKQPQHF.

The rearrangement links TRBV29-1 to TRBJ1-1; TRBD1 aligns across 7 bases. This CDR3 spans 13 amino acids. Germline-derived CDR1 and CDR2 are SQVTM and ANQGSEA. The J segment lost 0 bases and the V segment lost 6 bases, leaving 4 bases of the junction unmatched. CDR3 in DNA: TGCAGCGTAGACAGGGTTCTGAACACTGAAGCTTTCTTT. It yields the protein CSVDRVLNTEAFF.

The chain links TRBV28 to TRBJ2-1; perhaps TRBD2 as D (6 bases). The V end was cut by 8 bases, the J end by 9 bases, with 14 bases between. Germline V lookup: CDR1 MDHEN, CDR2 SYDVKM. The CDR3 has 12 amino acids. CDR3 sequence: CASYVSGVEQFF. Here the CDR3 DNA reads TGTGCCAGCTACGTTAGCGGTGTTGAGCAGTTCTTC.

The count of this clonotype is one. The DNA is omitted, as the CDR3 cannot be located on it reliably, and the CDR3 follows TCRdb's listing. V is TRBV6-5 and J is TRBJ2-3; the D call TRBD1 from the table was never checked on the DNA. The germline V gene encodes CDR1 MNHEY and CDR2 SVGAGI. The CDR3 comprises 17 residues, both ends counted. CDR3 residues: CASSTSFGTGLADTQYF.

The CDR3 loop is CASSSLLAGDSYNEQFF. The CDR3 DNA sequence: TGTGCCAGCAGTTCGCTTTTAGCGGGGGACTCCTACAATGAGCAGTTCTTC. The chain joins TRBV6-5 to TRBJ2-1, with TRBD2 identical over 9 bases. Germline CDR1 is MNHEY and CDR2 is SVGAGI. The CDR3 loop spans 17 amino acids. Trimming removed 4 bases from V and 0 bases from J; junction bases left unmatched: 7.

CDR3 bases: TGTGCCAGCCGGAGGGGCGAACGGAACACTGAAGCTTTCTTT. The encoded protein is CASRRGERNTEAFF. The gene calls are TRBV6-1 and TRBJ1-1, with D tentatively TRBD1 (5 bases). This CDR3 is built from 14 residues. The germline V and J ends were trimmed by 8 bases and 1 base, with 14 bases remaining between them. Germline-derived CDR1 and CDR2 are MNHNS and SASEGT.

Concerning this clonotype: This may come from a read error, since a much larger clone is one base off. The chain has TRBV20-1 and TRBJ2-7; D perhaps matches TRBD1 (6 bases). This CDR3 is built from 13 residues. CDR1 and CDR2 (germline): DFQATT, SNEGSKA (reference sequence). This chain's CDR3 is CSAPPGAGYDQYF. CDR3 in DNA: TGCAGTGCTCCGCCAGGGGCAGGTTACGACCAGTACTTC.

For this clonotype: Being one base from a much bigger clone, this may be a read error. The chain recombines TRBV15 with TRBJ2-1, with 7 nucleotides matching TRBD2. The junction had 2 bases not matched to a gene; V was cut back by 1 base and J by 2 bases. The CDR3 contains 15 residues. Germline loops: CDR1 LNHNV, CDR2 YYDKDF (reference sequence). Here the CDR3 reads CATSRGAGAYNEQFF. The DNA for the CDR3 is TGTGCCACCAGCAGAGGTGCGGGGGCCTACAATGAGCAGTTCTTC.

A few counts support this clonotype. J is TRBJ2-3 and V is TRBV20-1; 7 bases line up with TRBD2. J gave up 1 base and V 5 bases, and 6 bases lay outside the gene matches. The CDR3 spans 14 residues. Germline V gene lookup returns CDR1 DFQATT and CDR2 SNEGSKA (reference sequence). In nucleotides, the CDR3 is TGCAGTGCTTATCCGGGGGGTCGCACAGATACGCAGTATTTT. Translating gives CSAYPGGRTDTQYF.

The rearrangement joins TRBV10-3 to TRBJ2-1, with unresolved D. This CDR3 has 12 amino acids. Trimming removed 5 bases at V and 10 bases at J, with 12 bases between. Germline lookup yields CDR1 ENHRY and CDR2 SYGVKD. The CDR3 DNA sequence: TGTGCCATCAGTTCAGCCTCCTACGAGCAGTTCTTC. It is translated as CAISSASYEQFF.

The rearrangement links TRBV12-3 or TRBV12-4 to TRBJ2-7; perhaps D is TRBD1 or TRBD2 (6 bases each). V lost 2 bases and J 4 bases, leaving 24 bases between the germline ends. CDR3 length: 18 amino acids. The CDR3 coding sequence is TGTGCCAGCAGTTTACACTCCCTTGTCGGGGGCAGCTTTTACGAGCAGTACTTC. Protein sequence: CASSLHSLVGGSFYEQYF.

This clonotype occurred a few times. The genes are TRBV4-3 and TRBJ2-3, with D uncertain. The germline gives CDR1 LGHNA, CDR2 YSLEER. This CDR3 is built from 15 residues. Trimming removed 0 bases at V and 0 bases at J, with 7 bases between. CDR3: CASSQDSRSTDTQYF. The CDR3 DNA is TGCGCCAGCAGCCAAGACTCCCGGAGCACAGATACGCAGTATTTT.